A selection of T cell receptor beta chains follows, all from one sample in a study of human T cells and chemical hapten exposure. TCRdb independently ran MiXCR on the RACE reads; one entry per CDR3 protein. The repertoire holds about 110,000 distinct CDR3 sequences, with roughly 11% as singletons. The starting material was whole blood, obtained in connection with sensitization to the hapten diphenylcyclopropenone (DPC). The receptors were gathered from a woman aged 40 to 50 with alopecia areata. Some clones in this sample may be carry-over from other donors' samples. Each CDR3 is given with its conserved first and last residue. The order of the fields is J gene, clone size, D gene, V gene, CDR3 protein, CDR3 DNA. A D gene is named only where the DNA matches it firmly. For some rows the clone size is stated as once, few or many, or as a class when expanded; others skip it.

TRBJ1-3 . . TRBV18 CASSRETRSGNTIYF TGTGCCAGCTCACGGGAAACAAGATCTGGAAACACCATATATTTT
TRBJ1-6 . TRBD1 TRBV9 CASSRTQGNSPLHF TGTGCCAGCAGCAGAACACAGGGGAATTCACCCCTCCACTTT
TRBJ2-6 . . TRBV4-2 CASSQGPLSGANVLTF TGTGCCAGCAGCCAGGGACCGCTTTCTGGGGCCAACGTCCTGACTTTC
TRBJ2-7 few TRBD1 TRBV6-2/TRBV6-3 CASSPTGRSYEQYF TGTGCCAGCAGTCCGACAGGGAGATCCTACGAGCAGTACTTC
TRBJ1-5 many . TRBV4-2 CASSQDVGRGINQPQHF TGTGCCAGCAGCCAAGATGTGGGCAGGGGAATTAATCAGCCCCAGCATTTT
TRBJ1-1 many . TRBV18 CASSPPSGGPNTEAFF TGTGCCAGCTCACCACCGTCTGGGGGCCCCAACACTGAAGCTTTCTTT
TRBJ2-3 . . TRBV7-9 CASREQGSRTDTQYF TGTGCCAGCAGGGAGCAGGGCTCTAGGACAGATACGCAGTATTTT
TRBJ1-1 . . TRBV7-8 CASSLALMFAEAFF TGTGCCAGCAGCTTAGCGTTAATGTTCGCTGAAGCTTTCTTT
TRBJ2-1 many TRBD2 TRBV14 CASSQEGTSIADEQFF TGTGCCAGCAGCCAAGAAGGGACTAGCATAGCCGATGAGCAGTTCTTC
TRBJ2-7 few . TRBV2 CASSLKAESSYEQYF TGTGCCAGCAGTCTTAAGGCGGAGAGCTCCTACGAGCAGTACTTC
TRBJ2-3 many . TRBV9 CASSNRQGRTDTQYF TGTGCCAGCAGCAATAGGCAGGGACGCACAGATACGCAGTATTTT
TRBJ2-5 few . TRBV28 CASSTRDSYKETQYF TGTGCCAGCAGTACCAGGGACTCCTACAAAGAGACCCAGTACTTC
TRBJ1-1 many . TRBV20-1 CSASDEGLNTEAFF TGCAGTGCTAGTGATGAGGGGTTGAACACTGAAGCTTTCTTT
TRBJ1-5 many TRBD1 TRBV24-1 CATSGPGQGQTQHF TGTGCCACCAGTGGCCCGGGACAGGGGCAGACCCAGCATTTT
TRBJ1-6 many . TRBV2 CASSNTVNSPLHF TGTGCCAGCAGTAACACGGTTAATTCACCCCTCCACTTT
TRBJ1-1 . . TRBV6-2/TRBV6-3 CASSYPIWGLDTEAFF TGTGCCAGCAGTTACCCTATTTGGGGGTTGGACACTGAAGCTTTCTTT
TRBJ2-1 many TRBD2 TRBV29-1 CSVEPSSGRARNEQFF TGCAGCGTTGAACCCTCAAGCGGGAGGGCCCGAAATGAGCAGTTCTTC
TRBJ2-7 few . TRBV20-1 CSAWGYPTYEQYF TGCAGTGCGTGGGGCTACCCCACCTACGAGCAGTACTTC
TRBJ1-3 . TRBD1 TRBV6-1 CASRRTGSDTIYF TGTGCCAGCAGGAGGACAGGGAGCGACACCATATATTTT
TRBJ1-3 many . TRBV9 CASSPSLGSGGTIYF TGTGCCAGCAGCCCCAGTCTCGGAAGCGGGGGCACCATATATTTT
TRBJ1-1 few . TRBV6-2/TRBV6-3 CASTRHGRNTEAFF TGTGCCAGCACCAGACACGGTAGGAACACTGAAGCTTTCTTT
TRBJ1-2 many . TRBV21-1 CASSTRGTAGYTF TGTGCCAGCAGCACCAGAGGGACAGCTGGCTACACCTTC
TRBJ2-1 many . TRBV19 CASSGGNPNNEQFF TGTGCCAGTAGTGGCGGGAACCCGAACAATGAGCAGTTCTTC
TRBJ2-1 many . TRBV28 CASSLLYGRDNEQFF TGTGCCAGCAGTTTATTGTATGGACGGGACAATGAGCAGTTCTTC
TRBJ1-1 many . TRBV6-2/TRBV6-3 CATGRAGREAFF TGTGCCACCGGGAGGGCAGGCCGTGAAGCTTTCTTT
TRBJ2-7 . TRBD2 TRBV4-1 CASSQDPLSGLAGEQYF TGCGCCAGCAGCCAAGATCCGCTGTCGGGACTAGCGGGAGAGCAGTACTTC